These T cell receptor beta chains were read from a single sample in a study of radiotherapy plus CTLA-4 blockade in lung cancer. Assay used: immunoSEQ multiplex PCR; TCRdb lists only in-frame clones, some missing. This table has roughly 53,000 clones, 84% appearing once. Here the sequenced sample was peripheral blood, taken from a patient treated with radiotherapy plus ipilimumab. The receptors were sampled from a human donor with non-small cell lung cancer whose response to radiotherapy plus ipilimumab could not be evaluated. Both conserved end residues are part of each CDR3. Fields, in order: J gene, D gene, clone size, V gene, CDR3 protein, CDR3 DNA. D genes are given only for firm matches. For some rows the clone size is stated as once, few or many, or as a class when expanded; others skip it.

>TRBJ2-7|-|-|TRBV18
CASSPQRVGNEQYF
TGTGCCAGCTCACCACAGCGGGTGGGGAACGAGCAGTACTTC
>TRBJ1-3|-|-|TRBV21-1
CASSTSYSPSIPGNTIYF
TGTGCCAGCAGCACAAGCTACAGCCCGAGTATCCCTGGAAACACCATATATTTT
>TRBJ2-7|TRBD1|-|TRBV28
CASSPALGGQGAYEQYF
TGTGCCAGCAGTCCCGCCTTAGGGGGACAGGGAGCCTACGAGCAGTACTTC
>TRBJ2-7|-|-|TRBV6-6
CASRDRSYEQYF
TGTGCCAGCAGGGACAGAAGCTACGAGCAGTACTTC
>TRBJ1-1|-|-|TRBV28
CASSRKGHMNTEAFF
TGTGCCAGCAGCCGAAAGGGACATATGAACACTGAAGCTTTCTTT
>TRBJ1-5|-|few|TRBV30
CAWSLGAGNQPQHF
TGTGCCTGGAGTCTGGGGGCGGGCAATCAGCCCCAGCATTTT
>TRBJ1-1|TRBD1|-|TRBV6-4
CASSDFGQDEAFF
TGTGCCAGCAGTGACTTTGGACAGGACGAAGCTTTCTTT
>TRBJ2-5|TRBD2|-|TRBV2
CASSEYSSGTETQYF
TGTGCCAGCAGTGAATATTCTAGCGGGACCGAGACCCAGTACTTC
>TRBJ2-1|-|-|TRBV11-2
CASSQGLDINEQFF
TGTGCCAGCAGCCAGGGGCTGGATATAAATGAGCAGTTCTTC
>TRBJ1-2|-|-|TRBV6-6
CASSYSQGGEGYTF
TGTGCCAGCAGTTACTCTCAAGGCGGCGAAGGCTACACCTTC
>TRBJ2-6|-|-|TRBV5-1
CASRRSTGSASGANVLTF
TGCGCCAGCAGACGATCAACAGGGTCGGCTTCTGGGGCCAACGTCCTGACTTTC
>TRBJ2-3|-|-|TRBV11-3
CASSLVSRSGADTQYF
TGTGCCAGCAGCTTAGTGTCACGTTCCGGGGCAGATACGCAGTATTTT
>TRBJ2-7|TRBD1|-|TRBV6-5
CASRGTAAVYEQYF
TGTGCCAGCAGGGGGACAGCGGCTGTTTACGAGCAGTACTTC
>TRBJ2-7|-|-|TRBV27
CASSLISSYEQYF
TGTGCCAGCAGTTTAATCAGCTCCTACGAGCAGTACTTC
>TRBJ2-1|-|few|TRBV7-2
CASSLTLVYNEQFF
TGTGCCAGCAGCTTAACTTTGGTGTACAATGAGCAGTTCTTC
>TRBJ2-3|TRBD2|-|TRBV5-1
CASSSILAGVRDTQYF
TGCGCCAGCAGCTCCATCTTAGCGGGAGTACGAGATACGCAGTATTTT
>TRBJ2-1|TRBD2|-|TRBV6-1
CASKLLAGVNNEQFF
TGTGCCAGCAAACTTTTGGCGGGAGTTAACAATGAGCAGTTCTTC
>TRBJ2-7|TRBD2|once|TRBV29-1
CSVAVPSGRGQQYF
TGCAGCGTTGCTGTTCCTAGCGGGAGAGGTCAGCAGTACTTC
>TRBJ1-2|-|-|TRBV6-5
CASSYRGKDGYTF
TGTGCCAGCAGTTACCGGGGGAAGGATGGCTACACCTTC
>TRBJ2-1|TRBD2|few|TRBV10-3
CAISEPGLAGEREQFF
TGTGCCATCAGTGAGCCGGGACTAGCGGGAGAACGGGAGCAGTTCTTC
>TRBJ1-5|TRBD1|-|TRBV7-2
CASSPDRAAQPQHF
TGTGCCAGCAGCCCGGACAGGGCGGCCCAGCCCCAGCATTTT
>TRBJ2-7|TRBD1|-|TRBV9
CASSVAGTGVYEQYF
TGTGCCAGCAGCGTAGCCGGGACAGGTGTGTACGAGCAGTACTTC
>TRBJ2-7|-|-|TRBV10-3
CAISVPGKGPYEQYF
TGTGCCATCAGCGTGCCAGGGAAAGGTCCCTACGAGCAGTACTTC
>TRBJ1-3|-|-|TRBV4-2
CASSQGLGGPLNTIYF
TGTGCCAGCAGCCAAGGCCTGGGGGGTCCTCTAAACACCATATATTTT
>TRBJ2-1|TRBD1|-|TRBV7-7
CASSFGGQGNEQFF
TGTGCTAGCAGCTTTGGGGGACAGGGGAATGAGCAGTTCTTC
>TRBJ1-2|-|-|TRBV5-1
CASSSNPSVFYGYTF
TGCGCCAGCAGCTCCAACCCCAGCGTTTTCTATGGCTACACCTTC
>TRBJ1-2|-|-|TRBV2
CASSEALGETGNYGYTF
TGTGCCAGCAGTGAAGCGCTTGGGGAGACGGGCAACTATGGCTACACCTTC
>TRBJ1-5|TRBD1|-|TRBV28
CASGRPGTENQPQHF
TGTGCCAGCGGCAGGCCCGGGACAGAGAATCAGCCCCAGCATTTT
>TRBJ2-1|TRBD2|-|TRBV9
CASSVGLAGYYNEQFF
TGTGCCAGCAGCGTAGGACTAGCGGGGTACTACAATGAGCAGTTCTTC
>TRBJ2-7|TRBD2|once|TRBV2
CASIPETSGTPYEQYF
TGTGCCAGCATTCCCGAGACTAGCGGAACCCCCTACGAGCAGTACTTC
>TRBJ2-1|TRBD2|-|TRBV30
CAWSRTSGRYNEQFF
TGTGCCTGGAGTAGGACTAGCGGGCGTTACAATGAGCAGTTCTTC
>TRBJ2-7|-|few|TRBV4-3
CASGSSNEQYF
TGCGCCAGCGGTTCTAGCAACGAGCAGTACTTC
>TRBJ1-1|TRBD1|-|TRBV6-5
CASSLRGTEAFF
TGTGCCAGCAGTCTCAGGGGGACTGAAGCTTTCTTT
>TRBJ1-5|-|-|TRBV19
CASSMSGGAFQPQHF
TGTGCCAGTAGTATGTCGGGGGGCGCGTTCCAGCCCCAGCATTTT
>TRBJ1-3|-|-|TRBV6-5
CASRSGGIGNTIYF
TGTGCCAGCCGGTCGGGGGGAATTGGAAACACCATATATTTT
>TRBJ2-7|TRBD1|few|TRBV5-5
CASSRQGISYEQYF
TGTGCCAGCAGCCGACAGGGAATATCCTACGAGCAGTACTTC
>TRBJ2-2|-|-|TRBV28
CASSFYSNTGELFF
TGTGCCAGCAGTTTCTATAGCAACACCGGGGAGCTGTTTTTT
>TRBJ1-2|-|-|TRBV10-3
CAISARTAEFYGYTF
TGTGCCATCAGTGCTCGGACAGCTGAATTCTATGGCTACACCTTC
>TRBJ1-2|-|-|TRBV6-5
CATSGQSYGYTF
TGTGCCACATCTGGGCAGAGCTATGGCTACACCTTC
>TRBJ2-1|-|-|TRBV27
CASSFSSYNEQFF
TGTGCCAGCAGTTTTAGCTCCTACAATGAGCAGTTCTTC
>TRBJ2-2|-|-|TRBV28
CASTPRGQLNTGELFF
TGTGCCAGCACACCAAGGGGACAACTGAACACCGGGGAGCTGTTTTTT
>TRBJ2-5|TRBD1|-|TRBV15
CATSRASTGGWETQYF
TGTGCCACCAGCAGAGCCAGTACAGGGGGCTGGGAGACCCAGTACTTC
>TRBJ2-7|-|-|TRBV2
CASSGSYYEQYF
TGTGCCAGCAGCGGGAGTTACTACGAGCAGTACTTC
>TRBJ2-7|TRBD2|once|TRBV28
CASGTSGSLYEQYF
TGTGCCAGCGGGACTAGCGGGAGTTTGTACGAGCAGTACTTC
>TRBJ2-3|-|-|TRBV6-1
CAIRLTDTQYF
TGTGCCATCCGACTCACAGATACGCAGTATTTT
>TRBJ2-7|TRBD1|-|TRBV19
CASAGGGRQYF
TGTGCCAGTGCAGGGGGCGGGCGGCAGTACTTC
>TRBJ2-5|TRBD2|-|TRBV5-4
CASRLSGRQETQYF
TGTGCCAGCAGACTCAGCGGGAGGCAAGAGACCCAGTACTTC
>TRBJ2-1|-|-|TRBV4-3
CASSQEGAFSYNEQFF
TGCGCCAGCAGCCAAGAAGGGGCTTTCTCCTACAATGAGCAGTTCTTC
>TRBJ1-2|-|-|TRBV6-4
CARRLQGVYGYTF
TGTGCCAGGCGACTCCAAGGGGTCTATGGCTACACCTTC
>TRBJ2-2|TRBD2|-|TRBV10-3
CAISGQLAGGPNTGELFF
TGTGCCATCAGTGGACAACTAGCGGGAGGGCCGAACACCGGGGAGCTGTTTTTT